The 10 T cell receptor beta chains below were found in one sample sequenced in a study of OX40 agonist ivuxolimab in advanced cancers. Sequenced by immunoSEQ multiplex PCR; TCRdb stores in-frame clones only, minus some. The profile covers approximately 68,000 clones, with 92% appearing a single time and 8.5% to 10% taken by the ten largest. The sequencing here drew on CD4+ or CD8+ T cells sorted from blood, taken in a trial of the OX40 agonist ivuxolimab. These receptors were taken from an adult with an advanced solid tumor such as melanoma, head and neck, liver or kidney cancer.

This chain joins TRBV28 and TRBJ2-5; 7 bases fit TRBD1. The germline gives CDR1 MDHEN, CDR2 SYDVKM. CDR3 length: 14 amino acids. The junction had 8 bases not matched to a gene; V was cut back by 6 bases and J by 4 bases. CDR3 nucleotide sequence: TGTGCCAGCAGGTTCACAGGGGTGGGAGAGACCCAGTACTTC. Its translation: CASRFTGVGETQYF.

V and J are TRBV11-2 and TRBJ2-2; 8 nucleotides line up with TRBD2. V trimming: 2 bases; J trimming: 3 bases; junction bases outside the gene matches: 14. Per the germline V gene, CDR1 is SGHAT and CDR2 is FQNNGV. CDR3 length: 19 amino acids. The CDR3 reads CASSLYPKRLARDTGELFF. The DNA of the CDR3 is TGTGCCAGCAGCTTATATCCTAAGCGACTAGCGCGTGACACCGGGGAGCTGTTTTTT.

This chain connects TRBV13 to TRBJ2-5, with D unresolved. This CDR3 region has 14 residues. V gave up 4 bases and J gave up 5 bases, with 14 bases separating them. Germline V CDR1 and CDR2: PRHDT, FYEKMQ (reference sequence). DNA of the CDR3: TGTGCCAGCAGCTCGGGCCATGGTTGGGAGACCCAGTACTTC. This gives the protein CASSSGHGWETQYF.

The J gene is TRBJ1-2, the V gene TRBV7-9, with D possibly TRBD1 on 5 matching bases. The V end was cut by 1 base, the J end by 3 bases, with 21 bases between. Germline V gives CDR1 SEHNR, CDR2 FQNEAQ (reference sequence). This CDR3 has 18 residues. Here the CDR3 DNA reads TGTGCCAGCAGCTTAGAATTTTTGAGGGCGCTAGGGGACTATGGCTACACCTTC. Translation gives CASSLEFLRALGDYGYTF.

V usage is TRBV4-2 and J usage is TRBJ1-1; D is ambiguous. The CDR3 loop spans 15 amino acids. Germline CDR1 reads LGHNA; CDR2 reads YNFKEQ. V was clipped by 2 bases and J by 8 bases, with 18 bases between them. The CDR3 nucleotides are TGTGCCAGCAGCCAACTCCTTGATCAGGACTCCGAAGCTTTCTTT. It codes for CASSQLLDQDSEAFF.

The V call is TRBV7-2, the J call TRBJ1-1; D unresolved. This CDR3 is built from 14 residues. Between the trimmed V and J ends, which lost 5 bases and 1 base, there was a span of 11 bases. Germline CDR1 SGHTA, CDR2 FQGNSA. DNA for the CDR3: TGTGCCAGCAGCGGAGGACCTTCGAACACTGAAGCTTTCTTT. It yields the protein CASSGGPSNTEAFF.

This chain links TRBV11-2 with TRBJ2-5; 10 positions match TRBD2. Germline assignment: CDR1 SGHAT and CDR2 FQNNGV. Trimming took 5 bases from V and 5 from J; bases not matched to a gene: 8. The CDR3 runs 15 residues. CDR3 coding DNA: TGTGCCAGCAGCAACCTAGCGGGGGCTGGGGAGACCCAGTACTTC. Its translation: CASSNLAGAGETQYF. The whole variable domain, remainder taken from reference TRBV11-2 and TRBJ2-5, is EAGVAQSPRYKIIEKRQSVAFWCNPISGHATLYWYQQILGQGPKLLIQFQNNGVVDDSQLPKDRFSAERLKGVDSTLKIQPAKLEDSAVYLCASSNLAGAGETQYFGPGTRLLVL.

V usage is TRBV13 and J usage is TRBJ2-7; 10 nucleotides line up with TRBD1. The V and J ends lost 2 bases and 0 bases, in that order; junction bases with no gene match: 7. Germline V gene lookup returns CDR1 PRHDT and CDR2 FYEKMQ (reference sequence). The CDR3 consists of 17 residues. CDR3 nucleotides: TGTGCCAGCAGCTTAAACCGGGACAGGGGCGTCTCCTACGAGCAGTACTTC. Protein product: CASSLNRDRGVSYEQYF. Together with reference TRBV13 and TRBJ2-7, the CDR3 gives the full variable domain: AAGVIQSPRHLIKEKRETATLKCYPIPRHDTVYWYQQGPGQDPQFLISFYEKMQSDKGSIPDRFSAQQFSDYHSELNMSSLELGDSALYFCASSLNRDRGVSYEQYFGPGTRLTVT.

This chain uses TRBV10-2 with TRBJ1-5; possible D gene TRBD1, 5 bases. V lost 1 base to trimming and J lost 5 bases, with 12 bases between them. The CDR3 spans 15 residues. Germline V lookup: CDR1 WSHSY, CDR2 SAAADI. The CDR3 sequence is CASSEYRGGDQPQHF. In DNA, the CDR3 is TGCGCCAGCAGTGAGTATCGCGGGGGAGATCAGCCCCAGCATTTT.

V gene TRBV6-1 combines with J gene TRBJ2-6; D is perhaps TRBD1 (6 bases). The germline V and J ends were trimmed by 1 base and 3 bases, with 7 bases remaining between them. The CDR3 length is 15 residues. Germline CDR1 and CDR2: MNHNS and SASEGT. CDR3 in DNA: TGTGCCAGCAGTGAAGAAGGGGGTGGGGCCAACGTCCTGACTTTC. This sequence encodes CASSEEGGGANVLTF.